Reported below is one TCR beta chain. As yet, its antigen is unknown. The sample comes from a study of OX40 agonist ivuxolimab in advanced cancers. The study's findings and limits: Partly responding patients at 0.1-3.0 mg/kg showed some of the smallest clonal expansion. Within 6 weeks, CD4+ and CD8+ blood T cells expanded clonally at 0.1 to 3.0 mg/kg.

In germline, CDR1 is SGHAT, CDR2 FQNNGV. The CDR3 has 13 residues. V lost 5 bases and J 2 bases, leaving 10 bases between the germline ends. TCRdb's table, derived via immunoSEQ multiplex PCR, lists solely in-frame clones and lacks some. In the table there are around 50,000 clones, approximately 91% of which are singletons. The clonotype comes from an adult with an advanced solid tumor such as melanoma, head and neck, liver or kidney cancer. V is TRBV11-2 and J is TRBJ2-7; no firm D call. The sequenced sample was CD4+ or CD8+ T cells sorted from blood, obtained in a trial of the OX40 agonist ivuxolimab. In nucleotides, the CDR3 is TGTGCCAGCAGCCGTTCAACGGCCTACGAGCAGTACTTC. It translates to CASSRSTAYEQYF.